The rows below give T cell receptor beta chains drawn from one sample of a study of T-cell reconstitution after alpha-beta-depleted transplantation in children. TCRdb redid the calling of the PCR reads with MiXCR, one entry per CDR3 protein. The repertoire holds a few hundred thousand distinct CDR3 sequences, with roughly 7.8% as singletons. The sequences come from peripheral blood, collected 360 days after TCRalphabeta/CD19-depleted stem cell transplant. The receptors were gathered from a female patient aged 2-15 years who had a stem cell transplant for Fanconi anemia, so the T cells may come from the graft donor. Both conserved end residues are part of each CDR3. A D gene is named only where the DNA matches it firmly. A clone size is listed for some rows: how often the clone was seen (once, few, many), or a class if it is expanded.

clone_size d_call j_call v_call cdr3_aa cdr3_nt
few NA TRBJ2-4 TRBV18 CASSPLGIWAKNIQYF TGTGCCAGCTCACCCTTGGGGATTTGGGCCAAAAACATTCAGTACTTC
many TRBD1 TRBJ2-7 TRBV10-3 CAITGTGGSSYEQYF TGTGCCATCACCGGGACAGGGGGGAGCTCCTACGAGCAGTACTTC
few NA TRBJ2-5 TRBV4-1 CASSPQGALIETQYF TGCGCCAGCAGCCCGCAGGGTGCCCTGATAGAGACCCAGTACTTC
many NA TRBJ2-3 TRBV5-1 CASSLPTTRFTDTQYF TGCGCCAGCAGCTTGCCGACCACGAGATTCACAGATACGCAGTATTTT
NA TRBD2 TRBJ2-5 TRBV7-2 CASSLGGYLAGEETQYF TGTGCCAGCAGCTTAGGGGGATATCTAGCGGGGGAGGAGACCCAGTACTTC
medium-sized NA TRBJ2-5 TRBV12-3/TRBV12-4 CASSFIEETQYF TGTGCCAGCAGTTTCATCGAAGAGACCCAGTACTTC
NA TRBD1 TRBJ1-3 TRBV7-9 CASSLVMGQRSGNTIYF TGTGCCAGCAGCTTAGTTATGGGACAGCGATCTGGAAACACCATATATTTT
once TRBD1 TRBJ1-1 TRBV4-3 CASSQHLGQGSEAFF TGCGCCAGCAGCCAACACCTAGGACAGGGCTCTGAAGCTTTCTTT
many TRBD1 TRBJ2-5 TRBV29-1 CSATGEWETQYF TGCAGCGCGACAGGGGAGTGGGAGACCCAGTACTTC
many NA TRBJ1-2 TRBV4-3 CASSPRVWDYGYTF TGCGCCAGCAGCCCGCGCGTCTGGGACTATGGCTACACCTTC
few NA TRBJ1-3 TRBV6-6 CASRPGAVDTIYF TGTGCCAGCAGGCCGGGGGCAGTCGACACCATATATTTT